Sequencing of this T cell receptor beta chain was carried out in a study of shared clonotypes between healthy human individuals. V gave up 8 bases and J gave up 4 bases; unmatched junction bases: 10. CDR3 length: 13 residues. Germline V gives CDR1 GTSNPN, CDR2 SVGIG (reference sequence). Libraries were prepared by immunoSEQ multiplex PCR; TCRdb keeps only in-frame clonotypes and omits some of them. This sample has approximately 940,000 clones; 70% to 85% occur once, and the top ten carry approximately 1.5%. Sequenced material: memory CD4+ T cells sorted from blood. Subset defined: CD45RA-negative fraction. The TCR sequence derives from a man younger than 30 in good health. The chain couples TRBV30 to TRBJ2-5; 7 nucleotides agree with TRBD1. Written as DNA, the CDR3 is TGTGCCAGCGAAAGGGGGCATGGAGAGACCCAGTACTTC. Its translation: CASERGHGETQYF.